This T cell receptor beta chain was identified in a study of T cell repertoires in cytomegalovirus infection. Germline CDR1 and CDR2: SGHVS and FQNEAQ. J was trimmed by 11 bases and V by 4 bases; bases with no gene match: 7. The CDR3 runs to 13 residues. This clonotype was seen a handful of times. The antigen remains undetermined. TCRdb reanalysed the reads using MiXCR and keeps one entry per CDR3 protein. The table has about 890,000 distinct CDR3 sequences, approximately 31% seen once. The sequencing used cultured CD8+ T cells from PBMCs, collected from culture after CMV antigen stimulation. This clonotype was sampled from a human donor in good health (CMV status not recorded). Some clones in this sample may be carry-over from other donors' samples. The chain links TRBV7-8 to TRBJ1-3; 8 bases are a match to TRBD1. CDR3 region: CASSSQQGAPIYF. CDR3 nucleotides: TGTGCCAGCAGCTCGCAGCAGGGGGCCCCCATATATTTT.